Listed here are 4 T cell receptor beta chains from one sample, sequenced in a study of blood T cell repertoires in COVID-19. Assay: immunoSEQ multiplex PCR; the TCRdb copy retains only in-frame clones and omits some. The sample contains roughly 120,000 clones, 65% to 90% of which appear only once. Sequencing used peripheral blood. The receptors shown here come from a human donor in a cohort sampled during active COVID-19.

V is TRBV28 and J is TRBJ2-7, with 11 bases aligning to TRBD1. The CDR3 consists of 14 residues. Germline-derived CDR1 and CDR2 are MDHEN and SYDVKM. Unmatched junction bases numbered 3, after V lost 4 bases and J lost 4 bases. The CDR3 reads CASSSGQGVYEQYF. CDR3 sequence (DNA): TGTGCCAGCAGTTCGGGACAGGGGGTATACGAGCAGTACTTC.

This chain connects TRBV7-9 to TRBJ2-7, with 9 bases matching TRBD2. CDR3 length: 15 amino acids. V gave up 1 base and J gave up 4 bases; unmatched junction bases: 5. Germline CDR1 and CDR2: SEHNR and FQNEAQ (reference sequence). CDR3: CASSLVGLADYEQYF. The CDR3 DNA follows: TGTGCCAGCAGCTTAGTGGGACTAGCAGATTACGAGCAGTACTTC.

This clone occurred a few times. The chain links TRBV6-5 to TRBJ2-3, with TRBD1 identical over 9 bases. V lost 6 bases, J lost 7 bases, and 8 bases stayed unmatched. Germline CDR1 MNHEY, CDR2 SVGAGI. The CDR3 is made up of 14 amino acids. In DNA, the CDR3 is TGTGCCAGCAGGAGGACAGGGGACCAATATACGCAGTATTTT. Its translation is CASRRTGDQYTQYF.

The rearrangement links TRBV5-1 to TRBJ2-3; TRBD2 matches at 11 bases. CDR3 length: 15 amino acids. Germline trimming cut 7 bases from V and 0 bases from J; bases unmatched to any gene: 4. CDR1 is SGHRS, CDR2 YFSETQ, per germline. The CDR3 here is CASALAGGSTDTQYF. The CDR3 coding sequence is TGCGCCAGCGCATTAGCGGGGGGGAGCACAGATACGCAGTATTTT.